Sequencing of this T cell receptor beta chain was carried out in a study of blood T cells in healthy people across ages. Primed by a sample-barcoded 5' primer and a J-beta primer mix, a second PCR proceeded for roughly 6 to 12 cycles. MiXCR, applied by TCRdb to the 5' RACE reads, yields one record per CDR3 protein. The repertoire holds roughly 800,000 distinct CDR3 sequences, with more than 45% as singletons. This CDR3 region has 15 residues. The V and J ends lost 4 bases and 4 bases respectively, with 15 bases between them. CDR1 is SGHDT, CDR2 YYEEEE, per germline. This clonotype was observed a single time.

The material sequenced was blood. The source of this sequence is a man aged 30 to 39 in good health. The rearrangement uses TRBV5-6 and TRBJ1-5; D gene uncertain. CDR3 residues: CASSPRTATNQPQHF. The CDR3 DNA sequence: TGTGCCAGCAGCCCGAGAACGGCTACTAATCAGCCCCAGCATTTT. Variable domain in full (rest from reference TRBV5-6 and TRBJ1-5): DAGVTQSPTHLIKTRGQQVTLRCSPKSGHDTVSWYQQALGQGPQFIFQYYEEEERQRGNFPDRFSGHQFPNYSSELNVNALLLGDSALYLCASSPRTATNQPQHFGDGTRLSIL.